The 19 T cell receptor beta chains below were found in one sample sequenced in a study of early T cells in non-severe SARS-CoV-2 infection. TCRdb independently ran MiXCR on the 5' RACE reads; one entry per CDR3 protein. Seen here are some 52,000 distinct CDR3 sequences, around 8% observed once, and the top ten hold about 9.4%. Sequencing was done on a sample of whole blood. The receptors stem from an adult who was a healthcare worker with PCR-confirmed SARS-CoV-2 infection or an uninfected control (not recorded which).

The chain carries TRBV15 and TRBJ1-1; D remains ambiguous. CDR3 length: 13 amino acids. In germline, CDR1 is LNHNV, CDR2 YYDKDF (reference sequence). Trimming stripped 6 bases from V and 0 bases from J, with 8 bases between. The CDR3 bases are TGTGCCACCAGTCGACTGGTGAACACTGAAGCTTTCTTT. The encoded protein is CATSRLVNTEAFF. Variable domain in full (rest from reference TRBV15 and TRBJ1-1): DAMVIQNPRYQVTQFGKPVTLSCSQTLNHNVMYWYQQKSSQAPKLLFHYYDKDFNNEADTPDNFQSRRPNTSFCFLDIRSPGLGDTAMYLCATSRLVNTEAFFGQGTRLTVV.

In this sample, this clonotype turned up many times. The chain uses TRBV5-1 and TRBJ2-3; 9 nucleotides align to TRBD2. Germline assignment: CDR1 SGHRS and CDR2 YFSETQ. Trimming removed 0 bases from V and 1 base from J; junction bases left unmatched: 6. CDR3 length: 17 residues. The CDR3 sequence is CASSLAASGVGTDTQYF. The DNA for the CDR3 is TGCGCCAGCAGCTTGGCCGCTAGCGGGGTGGGCACAGATACGCAGTATTTT.

The table lists this clonotype with many counts. The gene calls are TRBV6-6 and TRBJ2-7; D is possibly TRBD1 (5 bases). The CDR3 has 13 residues. Trimming shortened V by 7 bases and J by 6 bases, and 16 bases separated the two germline ends. In germline, CDR1 is MNHNY, CDR2 SVGAGI (reference sequence). The CDR3, as DNA: TGTGCCAGCAAATCGGCAGGGCTCTTCGAGCAGTACTTC. Its translation: CASKSAGLFEQYF.

This clonotype was seen many times. Here the CDR3 reads CASSPRALGNEQFF. CDR3 coding DNA: TGTGCCAGCAGCCCGCGGGCCCTTGGGAATGAGCAGTTCTTC. The chain employs TRBV11-3 and TRBJ2-1; a weak D match, TRBD2 (5 bases). The CDR3 covers 14 residues. V lost 5 bases to trimming and J lost 7 bases, with 15 bases between them. The V gene's germline CDR1 is SGHNT and CDR2 YENEEA.

This clonotype was found many times. The chain has TRBV28 and TRBJ2-7; 9 bases are shared with TRBD1. This CDR3 has 16 amino acids. With 1 base clipped from V and 3 bases from J, the junction kept 7 bases outside the gene matches. Germline V gives CDR1 MDHEN, CDR2 SYDVKM. CDR3 loop: CASSLFTRDRDYEQYF. CDR3 nucleotide sequence: TGTGCCAGCAGTTTATTTACTAGGGACAGGGACTACGAGCAGTACTTC. Full variable domain (outside the CDR3, taken from reference TRBV28 and TRBJ2-7): DVKVTQSSRYLVKRTGEKVFLECVQDMDHENMFWYRQDPGLGLRLIYFSYDVKMKEKGDIPEGYSVSREKKERFSLILESASTNQTSMYLCASSLFTRDRDYEQYFGPGTRLTVT.

This clonotype appeared many times. This chain links TRBV7-9 with TRBJ2-7; unclear D gene. V was pared by 1 base and J by 3 bases, with 13 bases between. Germline loops: CDR1 SEHNR, CDR2 FQNEAQ (reference sequence). The CDR3 is 15 amino acids. The CDR3 DNA sequence: TGTGCCAGCAGCTTAGTCCCGACACTGAACTACGAGCAGTACTTC. Protein product: CASSLVPTLNYEQYF.

This chain connects TRBV7-3 to TRBJ1-1; 7 bases agree with TRBD1. From germline, CDR1 is SGHTA and CDR2 FQGTGA. The V gene end was trimmed by 5 bases and the J gene end by 3 bases; junction bases not matched to a gene: 6. The CDR3 extends over 14 amino acids. The CDR3 loop is CASSHGQAHTEAFF. The CDR3 DNA reads TGTGCCAGCAGCCACGGACAGGCGCACACTGAAGCTTTCTTT.

The rearrangement uses TRBV28 and TRBJ1-1; 8 positions agree with TRBD1. The ends lost 7 bases at V and 6 bases at J; junction bases unmatched: 7. Germline lookup yields CDR1 MDHEN and CDR2 SYDVKM. This CDR3 region has 13 residues. The CDR3 sequence is CASTQQGVAEAFF. In nucleotides, the CDR3 is TGTGCCAGCACCCAACAGGGGGTCGCTGAAGCTTTCTTT.

This clonotype occurred many times. Here the CDR3 DNA reads TGCGCCAGCTCCTTGGGACAGGGGAGGAACACTGAAGCTTTCTTT. It specifies CASSLGQGRNTEAFF. The chain employs TRBV5-1 and TRBJ1-1; 10 positions match TRBD1. Germline V lookup: CDR1 SGHRS, CDR2 YFSETQ. There are 15 residues in the CDR3. Unmatched junction bases numbered 7, after V lost 7 bases and J lost 1 base.

The chain uses TRBV4-1 and TRBJ1-2, with D possibly TRBD1 on 5 matching bases. V was trimmed by 0 bases and J by 2 bases, leaving 7 bases between them. CDR3 length: 14 amino acids. CDR1 MGHRA and CDR2 YSYEKL come from the germline V gene. The CDR3 sequence: CASSQEGQNYGYTF. The CDR3 nucleotides are TGCGCCAGCAGCCAAGAGGGGCAGAACTATGGCTACACCTTC.

This clonotype occurred a few times. The genes are TRBV7-2 and TRBJ1-2; D possibly corresponds to TRBD1 (6 bases). V was pared by 5 bases and J by 4 bases, with 23 bases between. CDR1 and CDR2 (germline): SGHTA, FQGNSA. The CDR3 runs to 17 residues. For the CDR3, the DNA is TGTGCCAGCAGCCGATTAAACAGGGCGAGGGTTAGCTATGGCTACACCTTC. Amino acid sequence: CASSRLNRARVSYGYTF.

This clonotype was counted a few times. This chain links TRBV5-4 with TRBJ2-1, with D perhaps TRBD2 (5 bases). V was trimmed by 3 bases and J by 5 bases, leaving 15 bases between them. The CDR3 spans 15 residues. The germline V gene encodes CDR1 SGHNT and CDR2 YYREEE (reference sequence). The CDR3 protein is CASSSKDSMNNEQFF. The DNA of the CDR3 is TGTGCCAGCAGCTCAAAGGACTCGATGAACAATGAGCAGTTCTTC.

The sample holds a few counts of this clonotype. The J gene is TRBJ2-1, the V gene TRBV3-1; 7 nucleotides line up with TRBD2. J lost 10 bases, V lost 1 base, and 10 bases had no gene match. The CDR3 contains 15 residues. Germline-derived CDR1 and CDR2 are LGHDT and YNNKEL (reference sequence). In DNA, the CDR3 is TGTGCCAGCAGCCAAGGGGCGGGAGCCCCTTGGGAGCAGTTCTTC. It specifies CASSQGAGAPWEQFF.

V and J are TRBV4-1 and TRBJ1-5; D uncertain. The V gene lost 3 bases and the J gene lost 2 bases, with 14 bases spanning the gap. Germline assignment: CDR1 MGHRA and CDR2 YSYEKL. The CDR3 totals 16 residues. The CDR3 spells CASSQAPRLGNQPQHF. The CDR3 DNA reads TGCGCCAGCAGCCAGGCTCCTCGTTTGGGCAATCAGCCCCAGCATTTT.

This sequence joins TRBV6-5 and TRBJ2-3; D possibly corresponds to TRBD2 (6 bases). From germline, CDR1 is MNHEY and CDR2 SVGAGI. Trimming pared 5 bases from V and 5 bases from J, leaving 14 bases between. This CDR3 has 14 residues. CDR3 sequence (DNA): TGTGCCAGCAGTCCGTGGGCCGGGAGAGATACGCAGTATTTT. It is translated as CASSPWAGRDTQYF.

This clonotype occurred a few times. The chain recombines TRBV6-5 with TRBJ1-1, with TRBD1 identical over 7 bases. Losses at the gene ends were 3 bases for V and 3 bases for J; bases not matched to a gene: 7. Germline V gene lookup returns CDR1 MNHEY and CDR2 SVGAGI. This CDR3 contains 15 residues. The CDR3, as DNA: TGTGCCAGCAGTTATCATCCAGGGGGGGACACTGAAGCTTTCTTT. Translating it yields CASSYHPGGDTEAFF.

In its sample, this clonotype was seen many times. This chain uses TRBV12-3 or TRBV12-4 with TRBJ2-3; D might be TRBD1 (7 bases). CDR3 length equals 13 residues. V was shortened by 6 bases and J by 3 bases, with 10 bases between the two germline ends. CDR3 loop: CASRQGRTDTQYF. In DNA form, the CDR3 reads TGTGCCAGCAGACAGGGGAGGACAGATACGCAGTATTTT.

The chain carries TRBV5-1 and TRBJ2-1, with D unclear. The CDR3 has 14 amino acids. Germline CDR1 reads SGHRS; CDR2 reads YFSETQ. V was cut by 4 bases and J by 7 bases, with 15 bases left in between. The CDR3 DNA is TGCGCCAGCAGCCGACTGGGCGATAGAAATGAGCAGTTCTTC. It translates to CASSRLGDRNEQFF.

The rearrangement uses TRBV3-1 and TRBJ1-2, with D hard to call. The CDR3 covers 15 residues. V was cut by 4 bases and J by 4 bases, with 16 bases left in between. Germline V CDR1 and CDR2: LGHDT, YNNKEL (reference sequence). CDR3 in DNA: TGTGCCAGCAGCCCCAATAGCGGAGGTTCCTATGGCTACACCTTC. Amino acid sequence: CASSPNSGGSYGYTF.